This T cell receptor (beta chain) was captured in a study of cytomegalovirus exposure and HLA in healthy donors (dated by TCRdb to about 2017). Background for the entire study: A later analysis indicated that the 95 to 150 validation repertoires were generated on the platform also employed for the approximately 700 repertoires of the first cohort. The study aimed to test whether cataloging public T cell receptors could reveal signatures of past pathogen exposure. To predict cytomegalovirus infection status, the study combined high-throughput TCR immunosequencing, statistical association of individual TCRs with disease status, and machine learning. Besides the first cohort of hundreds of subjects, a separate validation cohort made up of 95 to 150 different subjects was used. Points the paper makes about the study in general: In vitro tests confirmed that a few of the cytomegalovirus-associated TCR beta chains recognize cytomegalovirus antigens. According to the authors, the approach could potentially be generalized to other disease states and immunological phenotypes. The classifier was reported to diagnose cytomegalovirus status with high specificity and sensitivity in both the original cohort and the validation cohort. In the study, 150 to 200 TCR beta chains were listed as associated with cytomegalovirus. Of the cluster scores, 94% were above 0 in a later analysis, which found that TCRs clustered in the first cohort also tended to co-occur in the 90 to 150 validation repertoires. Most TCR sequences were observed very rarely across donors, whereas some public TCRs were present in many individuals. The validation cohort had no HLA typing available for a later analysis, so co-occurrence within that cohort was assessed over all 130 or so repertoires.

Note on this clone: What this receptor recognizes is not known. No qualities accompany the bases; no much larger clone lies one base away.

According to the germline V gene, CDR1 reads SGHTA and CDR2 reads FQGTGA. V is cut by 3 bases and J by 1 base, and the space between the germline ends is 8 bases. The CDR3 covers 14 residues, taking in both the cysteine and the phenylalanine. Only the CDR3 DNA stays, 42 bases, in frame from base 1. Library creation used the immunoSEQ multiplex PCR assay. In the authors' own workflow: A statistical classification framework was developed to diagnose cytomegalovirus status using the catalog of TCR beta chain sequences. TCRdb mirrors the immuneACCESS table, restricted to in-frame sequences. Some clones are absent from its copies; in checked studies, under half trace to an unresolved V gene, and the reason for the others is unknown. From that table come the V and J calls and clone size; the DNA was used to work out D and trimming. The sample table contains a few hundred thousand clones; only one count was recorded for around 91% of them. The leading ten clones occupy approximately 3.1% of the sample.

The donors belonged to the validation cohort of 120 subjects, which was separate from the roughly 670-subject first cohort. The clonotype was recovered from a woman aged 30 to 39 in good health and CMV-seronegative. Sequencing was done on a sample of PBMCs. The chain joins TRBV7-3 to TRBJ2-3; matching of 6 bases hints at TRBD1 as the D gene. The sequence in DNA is TGTGCCAGCAGCTTTTCAGGGGGCACAGATACGCAGTATTTT. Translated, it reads CASSFSGGTDTQYF.